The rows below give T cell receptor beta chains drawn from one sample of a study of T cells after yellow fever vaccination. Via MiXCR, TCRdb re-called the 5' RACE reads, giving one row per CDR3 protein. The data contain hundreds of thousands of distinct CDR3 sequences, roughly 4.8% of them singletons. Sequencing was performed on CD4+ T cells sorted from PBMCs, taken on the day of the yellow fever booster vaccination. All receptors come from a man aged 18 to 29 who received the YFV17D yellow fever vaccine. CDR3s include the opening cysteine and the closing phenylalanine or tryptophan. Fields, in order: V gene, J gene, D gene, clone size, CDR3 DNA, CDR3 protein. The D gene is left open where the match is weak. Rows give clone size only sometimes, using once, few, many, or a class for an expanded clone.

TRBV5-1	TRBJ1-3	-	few	TGCGCCAGCAGCTTGAGAGGGGTTGGAAACACCATATATTTT	CASSLRGVGNTIYF
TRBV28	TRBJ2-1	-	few	TGTGCCAGCAGTTTAAGGGGGAGCGGGCAGTTCTTC	CASSLRGSGQFF
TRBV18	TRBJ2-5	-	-	TGTGCCAGCTCACCGGATACCCTAGGAGAGCAAGAGACCCAGTACTTC	CASSPDTLGEQETQYF
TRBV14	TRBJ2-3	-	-	TGTGCCAGCAGCCAATCAACAGCGGCAAATACGCAGTATTTT	CASSQSTAANTQYF
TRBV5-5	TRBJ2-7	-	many	TGTGCCAGCAGCTTAGGGGGGACTGACGAGCAGTACTTC	CASSLGGTDEQYF
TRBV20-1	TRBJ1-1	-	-	TGCAGTGCTAGACAAGGGCCCGAAGCTTTCTTT	CSARQGPEAFF
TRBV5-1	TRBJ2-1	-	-	TGCGCCAGCAGCTCCGACCCTTCGGGAGAGCAGTTCTTC	CASSSDPSGEQFF
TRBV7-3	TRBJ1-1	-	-	TGTGCCAGCAGCCAAAACCCGGGGGACACTGAAGCTTTCTTT	CASSQNPGDTEAFF
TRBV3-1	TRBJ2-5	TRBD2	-	TGTGCCAGCAGCCAAGGGGTTAGCGGGGGAAAAGAGACCCAGTACTTC	CASSQGVSGGKETQYF
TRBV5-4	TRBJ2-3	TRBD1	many	TGTGCCAGCAGCGAGACAGGGGGCGCAGGCACAGATACGCAGTATTTT	CASSETGGAGTDTQYF
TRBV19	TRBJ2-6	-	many	TGTGCCAGTAGTATCCAGGGTGCTGGGGCCAACGTCCTGACTTTC	CASSIQGAGANVLTF
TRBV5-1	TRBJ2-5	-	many	TGCGCCAGCAGCTTGGAATCCGCCCGGGGAAAAGAGACCCAGTACTTC	CASSLESARGKETQYF
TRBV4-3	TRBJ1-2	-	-	TGCGCCAGCAGCCAAGAGTATCGGACAGATTATGGCTACACCTTC	CASSQEYRTDYGYTF
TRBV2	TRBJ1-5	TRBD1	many	TGTGCCAGCAGAAGACAGGGATCTCAGCCCCAGCATTTT	CASRRQGSQPQHF
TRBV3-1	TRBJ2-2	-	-	TGTGCCAGCAGCCAAGATTGGCAGGGCACCGGGGAGCTGTTTTTT	CASSQDWQGTGELFF
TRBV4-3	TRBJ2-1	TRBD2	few	TGCGCCAGCAGCCAAGATCCCTCGGCTAGCGGCTACAATGAGCAGTTCTTC	CASSQDPSASGYNEQFF
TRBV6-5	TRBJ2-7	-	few	TGTGCCAGCAGGAGCAGCCCTTACTACGAGCAGTACTTC	CASRSSPYYEQYF
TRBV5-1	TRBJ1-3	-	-	TGCGCCAGCAGCTTGGCCGAAGGTTTAAGCTCTGGAAACACCATATATTTT	CASSLAEGLSSGNTIYF
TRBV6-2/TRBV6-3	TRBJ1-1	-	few	TGTGCCAGCAGTTACTCATGGGGGAACACTGAAGCTTTCTTT	CASSYSWGNTEAFF
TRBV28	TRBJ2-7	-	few	TGTGCCAGCAGTTGGTCGGGGCCTTCCTACGAGCAGTACTTC	CASSWSGPSYEQYF
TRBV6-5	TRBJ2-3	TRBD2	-	TGTGCCAGCAGACCCTATAGCGGGGCGAGCACAGATACGCAGTATTTT	CASRPYSGASTDTQYF
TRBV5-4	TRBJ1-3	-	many	TGTGCCAGCAGCTTGGGTAATCGGCCCTCTGGAAACACCATATATTTT	CASSLGNRPSGNTIYF
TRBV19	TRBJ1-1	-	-	TGTGCCAGTAGTGTGTATGCTGAAGCTTTCTTT	CASSVYAEAFF
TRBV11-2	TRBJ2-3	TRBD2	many	TGTGCCAGCAGCTTCCGCCTTTCACCGGGACTAGCGGAGAGCACAGATACGCAGTATTTT	CASSFRLSPGLAESTDTQYF
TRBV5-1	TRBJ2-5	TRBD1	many	TGCGCCAGCAGCCAAGGGACAGCTCAAGAGACCCAGTACTTC	CASSQGTAQETQYF
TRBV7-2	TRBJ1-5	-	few	TGTGCCAGCCAGACAGACCTGAATCAGCCCCAGCATTTT	CASQTDLNQPQHF
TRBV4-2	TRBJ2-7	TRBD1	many	TGTGCCAGCAGCCGACGGGACAGGGGGTCCTACGAGCAGTACTTC	CASSRRDRGSYEQYF
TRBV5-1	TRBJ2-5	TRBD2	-	TGCGCCAGCAGCCACCTCCCCGGGACTAGCGGGGGGAAGACCCAGTACTTC	CASSHLPGTSGGKTQYF
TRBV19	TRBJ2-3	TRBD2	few	TGTGCCAGTAGTATGCGGGGGGGAGATACGCAGTATTTT	CASSMRGGDTQYF
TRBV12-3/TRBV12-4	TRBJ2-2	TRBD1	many	TGTGCCAGCAGTCCCCAGGGGGATCACACCGGGGAGCTGTTTTTT	CASSPQGDHTGELFF
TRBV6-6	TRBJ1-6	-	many	TGTGCCAGCAGTTCAGGGGCAAATTCACCCCTCCACTTT	CASSSGANSPLHF
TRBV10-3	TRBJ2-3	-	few	TGTGCCATCAGGCAGGGCCAAGATACGCAGTATTTT	CAIRQGQDTQYF
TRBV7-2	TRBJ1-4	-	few	TGTGCCAGCAGCTTACGGTCCGTTTTTGGGGTTAATGAAAAACTGTTTTTT	CASSLRSVFGVNEKLFF
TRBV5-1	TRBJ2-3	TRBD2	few	TGCGCCAGCAGCCCAGTTCCGAGGCTAGCGGCTAGCACAGATACGCAGTATTTT	CASSPVPRLAASTDTQYF
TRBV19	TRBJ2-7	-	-	TGTGCCAGTAGTACGACTGCAACCTACGAGCAGTACTTC	CASSTTATYEQYF
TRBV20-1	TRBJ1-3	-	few	TGCAGTGCCACCCGGGGAGCTGGAAACACCATATATTTT	CSATRGAGNTIYF
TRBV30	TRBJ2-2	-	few	TGTGCCTGGAGTGTACGTCTCACCGGGGAGCTGTTTTTT	CAWSVRLTGELFF
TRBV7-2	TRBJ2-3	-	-	TGTGCCAGCAGGGTCGTCCCGGCGTCCACAGATACGCAGTATTTT	CASRVVPASTDTQYF
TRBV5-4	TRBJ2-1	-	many	TGTGCCAGCAGCTTGGTCGGGGGCGGTTACAATGAGCAGTTCTTC	CASSLVGGGYNEQFF
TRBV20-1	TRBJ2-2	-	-	TGCAGTGCGGGGACGAACACCGGGGAGCTGTTTTTT	CSAGTNTGELFF
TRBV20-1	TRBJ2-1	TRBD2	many	TGCAGTGCTGCGGGGGGCTCCTACAATGAGCAGTTCTTC	CSAAGGSYNEQFF
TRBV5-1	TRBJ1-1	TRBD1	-	TGCGCCAGCAGCGTGGATGGGACAGGAGGTTCGGCTTTCTTT	CASSVDGTGGSAFF
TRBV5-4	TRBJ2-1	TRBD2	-	TGTGCCAGCAGCGATCCTAGCGGGGGGGCCGTTGAGCAGTTCTTC	CASSDPSGGAVEQFF
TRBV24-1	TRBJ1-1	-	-	TGTGCCACCAGTGATTTGCAGGGAAGAGAAGCTTTCTTT	CATSDLQGREAFF
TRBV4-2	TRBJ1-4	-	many	TGTGCCAGCAGCCATGACAGTTTTAATAATGAAAAACTGTTTTTT	CASSHDSFNNEKLFF
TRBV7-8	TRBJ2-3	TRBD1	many	TGTGCCAGCAGCTTCCGGGACAGGGGTAGAGATACGCAGTATTTT	CASSFRDRGRDTQYF
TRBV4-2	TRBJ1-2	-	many	TGTGCCAGCAGCCAAGGGCCCCTAGGAAGTGGCTACACCTTC	CASSQGPLGSGYTF
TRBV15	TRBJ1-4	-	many	TGTGCCACCAGCAAGGGGGACGGAGGGGTGTCTAATGAAAAACTGTTTTTT	CATSKGDGGVSNEKLFF